This TCR beta chain was captured in a study of blood T cells in healthy people across ages. The CDR3 runs to 15 residues. Trimming stripped 0 bases from V and 4 bases from J, with 11 bases between. Germline CDR1 SGHDT, CDR2 YYEEEE. Sample-barcoded 5' priming and a J-beta primer mix drove a second PCR of roughly 6 to 12 cycles. One entry per CDR3 protein results from TCRdb running MiXCR on the 5' RACE reads. The top ten clones hold roughly 23% of a sample with fewer than 2 million distinct CDR3 sequences, approximately 40% of them seen once. The TCR sequence derives from a human donor in good health. The chain recombines TRBV5-6 with TRBJ1-5; D might be TRBD1 (6 bases). The sample comprised blood. CDR3 protein: CASSLARGQNQPQHF. The CDR3 region has the DNA TGTGCCAGCAGCTTGGCGAGGGGACAAAATCAGCCCCAGCATTTT.